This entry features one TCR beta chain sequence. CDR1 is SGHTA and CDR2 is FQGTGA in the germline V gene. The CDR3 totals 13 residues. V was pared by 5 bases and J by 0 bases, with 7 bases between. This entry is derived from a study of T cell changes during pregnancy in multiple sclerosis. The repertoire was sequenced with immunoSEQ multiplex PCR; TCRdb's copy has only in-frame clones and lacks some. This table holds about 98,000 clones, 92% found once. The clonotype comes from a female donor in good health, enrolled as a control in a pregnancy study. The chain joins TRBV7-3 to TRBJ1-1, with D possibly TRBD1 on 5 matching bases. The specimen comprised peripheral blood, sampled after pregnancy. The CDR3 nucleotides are TGTGCCAGCAGCGCGGGGGTGAACACTGAAGCTTTCTTT. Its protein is CASSAGVNTEAFF.